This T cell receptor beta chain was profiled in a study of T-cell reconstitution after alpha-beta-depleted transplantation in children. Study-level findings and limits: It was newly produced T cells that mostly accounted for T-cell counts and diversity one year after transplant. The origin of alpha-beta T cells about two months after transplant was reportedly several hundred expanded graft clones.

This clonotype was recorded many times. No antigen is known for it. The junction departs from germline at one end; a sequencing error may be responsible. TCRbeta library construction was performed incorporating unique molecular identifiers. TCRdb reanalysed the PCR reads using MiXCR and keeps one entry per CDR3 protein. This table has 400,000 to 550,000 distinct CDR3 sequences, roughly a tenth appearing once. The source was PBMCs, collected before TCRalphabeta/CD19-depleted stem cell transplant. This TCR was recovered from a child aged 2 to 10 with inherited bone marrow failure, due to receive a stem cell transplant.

CDR3 sequence reads: CASSYTGSGGTDTHYF. The CDR3 nucleotides are TGTGCCAGCAGTTACACTGGGAGTGGGGGCACAGATACGCATTATTTT. The chain recombines TRBV6-5 with TRBJ2-3; possibly TRBD1 for D (6 bases). This CDR3 region has 16 residues. Germline assignment: CDR1 MNHEY and CDR2 SVGAGI.